This T cell receptor beta chain was obtained from a study of blood T cell repertoires in COVID-19. Turning to the study itself: The origin of the acute and convalescent COVID-19 samples was the United States, Italy and Spain. From T cells, B-cell-depleted T cells, or PBMCs came the material, which was cDNA or gDNA.

CDR1 and CDR2 from the germline V gene are SGDLS and YYNGEE. This CDR3 comprises 14 residues. V lost 3 bases to trimming and J lost 4 bases; unmatched junction nucleotides: 5. The method was immunoSEQ multiplex PCR; TCRdb's version includes in-frame clones alone and lacks a portion of them. This sample has 130,000 to 150,000 clones, with 84% found just once. The sequence was obtained from a woman in her 50s in a cohort sampled during active or convalescent COVID-19. V is TRBV9 and J is TRBJ1-2; 8 nucleotides align to TRBD1. Input material: peripheral blood. Written as DNA, the CDR3 is TGTGCCAGCAGCGGCGTGGACAGGGCCTATGGCTACACCTTC. Translation gives CASSGVDRAYGYTF.